This T cell receptor beta chain came from a study of blood T cell repertoires in COVID-19. Study summary: Whether acute or convalescent, the COVID-19 samples came from the United States, Italy and Spain. PBMCs, B-cell-depleted T cells, or T cells provided the cDNA or gDNA that made up the material.

Original methodology: Reference gene primer amplification gave estimated nucleated cell counts. Only in-frame clones appear in the TCRdb table, and some are missing; sequencing was by immunoSEQ multiplex PCR. The D gene and trimming were derived from the DNA, and the V and J assignments and clone size from that table. The top ten hold roughly 7.8% of the sample, which has 180,000 or so clones, around 86% seen once. The CDR3 runs 12 residues. CDR1 is MDHEN, CDR2 SYDVKM, per germline. Trimming pared 4 bases from V and 4 bases from J, leaving 7 bases between. The material sequenced was peripheral blood. The V and J genes are TRBV28 and TRBJ1-2; D remains ambiguous. The receptor was isolated from a man in his sixties with acute or convalescent COVID-19. The CDR3: CASSSILYGYTF. CDR3 bases: TGTGCCAGCAGTTCTATCCTCTATGGCTACACCTTC.